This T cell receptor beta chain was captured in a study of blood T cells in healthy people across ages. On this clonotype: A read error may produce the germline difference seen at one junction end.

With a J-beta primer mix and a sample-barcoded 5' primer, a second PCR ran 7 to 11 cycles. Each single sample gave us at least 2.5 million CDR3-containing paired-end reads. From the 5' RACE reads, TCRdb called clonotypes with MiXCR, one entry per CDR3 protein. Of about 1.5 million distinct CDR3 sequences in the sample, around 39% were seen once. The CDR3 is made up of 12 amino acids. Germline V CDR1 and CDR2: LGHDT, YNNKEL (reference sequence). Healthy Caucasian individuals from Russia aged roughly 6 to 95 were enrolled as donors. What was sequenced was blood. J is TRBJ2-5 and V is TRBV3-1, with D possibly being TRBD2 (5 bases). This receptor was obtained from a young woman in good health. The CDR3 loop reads CASSQVEETEYF. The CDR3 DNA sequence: TGTGCCAGCAGCCAAGTGGAGGAGACCGAGTACTTC.